The next 15 T cell receptor beta chains were all read from a single sample in a study of cytomegalovirus exposure and HLA in healthy donors. Sequenced by immunoSEQ multiplex PCR; TCRdb stores in-frame clones only, minus some. Among 150,000 to 200,000 clones, roughly 81% were seen once, and the ten largest hold around 1.2%. The sequenced sample was PBMCs. The receptors derive from a woman in her thirties in good health and CMV-seronegative.

This clone appeared a single time. The chain recombines TRBV27 with TRBJ1-5, with 8 bases lining up with TRBD1. Germline values: CDR1 MNHEY, CDR2 SMNVEV (reference sequence). Trimming took 6 bases from V and 0 from J; bases not matched to a gene: 16. This CDR3 region has 19 residues. The CDR3 nucleotides read TGTGCCAGCAGCCCGGACAGGGTTACAGGGGGATATAGCAATCAGCCCCAGCATTTT. Translating it yields CASSPDRVTGGYSNQPQHF.

This chain joins TRBV4-2 and TRBJ2-6; TRBD1 matches at 9 bases. Germline V gene lookup returns CDR1 LGHNA and CDR2 YNFKEQ. The length of the CDR3 is 17 residues. The ends lost 4 bases at V and 1 base at J; junction bases unmatched: 5. CDR3 region: CASSRDRDSSGANVLTF. CDR3 sequence (DNA): TGTGCCAGCAGCCGGGACAGGGACTCTTCTGGGGCCAACGTCCTGACTTTC.

The J gene is TRBJ1-3, the V gene TRBV6-5; perhaps TRBD1 as D (6 bases). Germline lookup yields CDR1 MNHEY and CDR2 SVGAGI. Between the trimmed V and J ends, which lost 6 bases and 4 bases, there was a span of 16 bases. The CDR3 consists of 15 residues. CDR3 protein: CASRGRGVSGNTIYF. CDR3 DNA sequence: TGTGCCAGCAGGGGGAGGGGGGTCTCCGGAAACACCATATATTTT.

The CDR3 DNA reads TGTGCCAGCAGTGAAGCGCGGGGGGGGCCTGGAGATACGCAGTATTTT. It codes for CASSEARGGPGDTQYF. J is TRBJ2-3 and V is TRBV2; 9 nucleotides agree with TRBD2. The trim removed 0 bases at V and 5 bases at J, leaving 6 bases unmatched. The CDR3 runs 16 residues. Per the germline V gene, CDR1 is SNHLY and CDR2 is FYNNEI.

Concerning this clone: One end of the junction does not line up with germline, which may come from a read error. The chain uses TRBV6-5 and TRBJ2-1; D possibly corresponds to TRBD1 (6 bases). The CDR3 loop spans 16 amino acids. Germline CDR1 reads MNHEY; CDR2 reads SVGAGI. The CDR3 here is CASSYLRAGVYKEQFF. CDR3 coding DNA: TGTGCCAGCAGTTATCTGAGGGCAGGGGTTTACAAGGAGCAGTTCTTC.

The table lists this clone with a few counts. The same CDR3 is also encoded by other DNA sequences in this sample. The chain combines TRBV28 with TRBJ1-5; D is unresolved. The CDR3 consists of 11 residues. Germline loops: CDR1 MDHEN, CDR2 SYDVKM. Trimming took off 3 bases at V and 6 bases at J, with 3 bases between the two ends. The CDR3 region is CASSLRQPQHF. The CDR3, as DNA: TGTGCCAGCAGTTTGCGTCAGCCCCAGCATTTT. Variable domain in full (rest from reference TRBV28 and TRBJ1-5): DVKVTQSSRYLVKRTGEKVFLECVQDMDHENMFWYRQDPGLGLRLIYFSYDVKMKEKGDIPEGYSVSREKKERFSLILESASTNQTSMYLCASSLRQPQHFGDGTRLSIL.

The table lists this clone with a count of one. This chain connects TRBV11-3 to TRBJ2-1; the match to TRBD2 covers 10 bases. CDR1 is SGHNT, CDR2 YENEEA, per germline. CDR3 size: 19 residues. After removal of 2 bases from V and 4 bases from J, the junction contained 14 bases not matched to a gene. The CDR3 DNA is TGTGCCAGCAGCTTACTGTTTACTAGCGGGAAAGGGGAATACAATGAGCAGTTCTTC. Translating gives CASSLLFTSGKGEYNEQFF.

The chain employs TRBV29-1 and TRBJ1-5, with TRBD1 matching 7 bases. Trimming took 7 bases from V and 5 from J; bases not matched to a gene: 8. The CDR3 consists of 13 residues. The germline CDR1 and CDR2 sequences are SQVTM and ANQGSEA. The CDR3 nucleotides read TGCAGCGCCCGGACAGGCGACCATCAGCCCCAGCATTTT. It yields the protein CSARTGDHQPQHF.

Judged by abundance, this clone is large (0.1 to 1%). The chain is built from TRBV7-9 and TRBJ2-2; 7 bases agree with TRBD1. This CDR3 spans 14 amino acids. V was pared by 9 bases and J by 0 bases, with 4 bases of the junction left unmatched. Per germline, CDR1 SEHNR and CDR2 FQNEAQ (reference sequence). This CDR3 reads CARQGLSNTGELFF. In DNA, the CDR3 is TGTGCCAGACAGGGGTTGTCGAACACCGGGGAGCTGTTTTTT.

The J gene is TRBJ1-4, the V gene TRBV28; possibly TRBD1 for D (5 bases). The length of the CDR3 is 16 residues. Between the trimmed V and J ends, which lost 3 bases and 8 bases, there was a span of 19 bases. Looked up from germline, CDR1 is MDHEN and CDR2 is SYDVKM. The CDR3 here is CASSFGRDGAGEKLFF. CDR3 sequence (DNA): TGTGCCAGCAGTTTTGGCAGGGATGGGGCGGGAGAAAAACTGTTTTTT.

This rearrangement joins TRBV27 to TRBJ1-2; 9 bases fit TRBD1. The germline CDR1 and CDR2 sequences are MNHEY and SMNVEV (reference sequence). This CDR3 has 17 residues. V lost 5 bases, J lost 4 bases, and 14 bases stayed unmatched. The DNA of the CDR3 is TGTGCCAGCAGTGCCCTCTCCCGGGACAGGGCAACCTATGGCTACACCTTC. Translation gives CASSALSRDRATYGYTF.

The chain uses TRBV6-4 and TRBJ2-2, with 11 bases that match TRBD1. CDR3 length: 15 amino acids. With V trimmed by 4 bases and J by 6 bases, 4 bases remained unmatched. CDR1 MRHNA and CDR2 SNTAGT come from the germline V gene. The CDR3 DNA sequence: TGTGCCAGCAGTGCTGGACAGGGGGCCCCCGGGGAGCTGTTTTTT. It translates to CASSAGQGAPGELFF.

DNA for the CDR3: TGCGCCAGCTCCTCTAGCGGGAGTACCGGGGAGCTGTTTTTT. Translation: CASSSSGSTGELFF. The chain employs TRBV4-1 and TRBJ2-2; 10 bases map to TRBD2. The germline CDR1 and CDR2 sequences are MGHRA and YSYEKL. The CDR3 has 14 amino acids. With 8 bases clipped from V and 5 bases from J, the junction kept 5 bases outside the gene matches.

The rearrangement links TRBV27 to TRBJ2-1, with 9 bases lining up with TRBD1. CDR3 size: 14 residues. The V and J ends lost 6 bases and 8 bases, in that order; junction bases with no gene match: 8. Germline-derived CDR1 and CDR2 are MNHEY and SMNVEV (reference sequence). CDR3 nucleotide sequence: TGTGCCAGCAGCCGCGGGACAGGGCTGCATGAGCAGTTCTTC. Its protein is CASSRGTGLHEQFF.

The chain carries TRBV14 and TRBJ2-7, with 7 bases lining up with TRBD2. With 7 bases clipped from V and 0 bases from J, the junction kept 6 bases outside the gene matches. There are 14 residues in the CDR3. CDR1 is SGHDN, CDR2 FVKESK, per germline. This chain's CDR3 is CASNRWGGSYEQYF. The CDR3 DNA sequence: TGTGCCAGCAACCGGTGGGGGGGCTCCTACGAGCAGTACTTC.